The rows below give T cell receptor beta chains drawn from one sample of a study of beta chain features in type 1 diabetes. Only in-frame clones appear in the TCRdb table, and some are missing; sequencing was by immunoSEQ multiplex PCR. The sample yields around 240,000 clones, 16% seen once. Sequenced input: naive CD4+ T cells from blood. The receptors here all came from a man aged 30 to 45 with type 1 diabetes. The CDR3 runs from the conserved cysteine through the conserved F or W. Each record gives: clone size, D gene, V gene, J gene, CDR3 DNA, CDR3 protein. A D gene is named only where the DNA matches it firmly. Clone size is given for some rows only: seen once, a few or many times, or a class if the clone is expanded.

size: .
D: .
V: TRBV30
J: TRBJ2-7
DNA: TGTGCCTGGAGAAACAGAAGGAGCTCCTACGAGCAGTACTTC
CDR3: CAWRNRRSSYEQYF

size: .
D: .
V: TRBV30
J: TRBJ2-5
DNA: TGTGCCTGGAGCCGCTTAGGGACCGACCAAGAGACCCAGTACTTC
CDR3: CAWSRLGTDQETQYF

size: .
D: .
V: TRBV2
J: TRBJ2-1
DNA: TGTGCCAGCAGGGGAGGTACCCCTGAGCAGTTCTTC
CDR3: CASRGGTPEQFF

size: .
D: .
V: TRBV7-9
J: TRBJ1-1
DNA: TGTGCCAGCAGCTTAGTAGGGTCCAACGAAGCTTTCTTT
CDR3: CASSLVGSNEAFF

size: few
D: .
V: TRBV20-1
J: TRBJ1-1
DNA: TGCAGTGCCGCCGGCCAGGCTGAAGCTTTCTTT
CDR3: CSAAGQAEAFF

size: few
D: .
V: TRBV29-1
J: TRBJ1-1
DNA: TGCAGCGTCCAAAGCCCACCTTTGAACACTGAAGCTTTCTTT
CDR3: CSVQSPPLNTEAFF

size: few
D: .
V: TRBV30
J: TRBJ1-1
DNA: TGTGCCTGGAGGGGACGACAGGTGAACACTGAAGCTTTCTTT
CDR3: CAWRGRQVNTEAFF

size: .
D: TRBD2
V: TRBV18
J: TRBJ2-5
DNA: TGTGCCAGCTCACCGCTAGCGGGAGCAATGAAGACCCAGTACTTC
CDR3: CASSPLAGAMKTQYF

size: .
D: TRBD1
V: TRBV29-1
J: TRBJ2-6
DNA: TGCAGCGTGGGACAGGGGGCCGCGGGGGCCAACGTCCTGACTTTC
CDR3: CSVGQGAAGANVLTF

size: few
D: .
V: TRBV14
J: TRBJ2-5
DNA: TGTGCCAGCAGCCGGGGGACGGCCGGCGTTTTGGAGACCCAGTACTTC
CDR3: CASSRGTAGVLETQYF

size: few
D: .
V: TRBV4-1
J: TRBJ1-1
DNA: TGCGCCAGCAGCCAAGAAAAGGCGGCTGGGGGTGAAGCTTTCTTT
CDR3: CASSQEKAAGGEAFF

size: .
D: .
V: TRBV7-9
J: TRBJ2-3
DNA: TGTGCCAGCAGCCCTCTAACTAGCACAGATACGCAGTATTTT
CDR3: CASSPLTSTDTQYF

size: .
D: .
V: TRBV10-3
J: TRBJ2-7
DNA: TGTGCCATCAGTGATGGGCAGGGAATAGCCTACGAGCAGTACTTC
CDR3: CAISDGQGIAYEQYF

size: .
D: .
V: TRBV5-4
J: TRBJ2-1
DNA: TGTGCCAGCAGCTATGGACAGTCGAGCTCCTACAATGAGCAGTTCTTC
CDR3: CASSYGQSSSYNEQFF

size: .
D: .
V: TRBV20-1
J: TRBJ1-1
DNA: TGCAGTGCTTCGACGGGGTCTGAAGCTTTCTTT
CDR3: CSASTGSEAFF

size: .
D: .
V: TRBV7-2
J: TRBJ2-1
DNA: TGTGCCAGCAGCTTAGACGGGCAGGCCTACAATGAGCAGTTCTTC
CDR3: CASSLDGQAYNEQFF

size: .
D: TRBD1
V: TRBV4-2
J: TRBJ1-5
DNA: TGTGCCAGCAGCTCACAGGGGGCCAGCAATCAGCCCCAGCATTTT
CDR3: CASSSQGASNQPQHF

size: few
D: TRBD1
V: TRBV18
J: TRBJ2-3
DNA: TGTGCCAGCTCACTCGACAGGGCAGATACGCAGTATTTT
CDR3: CASSLDRADTQYF

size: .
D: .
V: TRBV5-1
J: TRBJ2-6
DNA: TGCGCCAGCAGTGGTTTCTCTGGGGCCAACGTCCTGACTTTC
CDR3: CASSGFSGANVLTF

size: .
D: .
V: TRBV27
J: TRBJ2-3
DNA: TGTGCCAGCAGTTTAAGTACGGGCACAGATACGCAGTATTTT
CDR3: CASSLSTGTDTQYF

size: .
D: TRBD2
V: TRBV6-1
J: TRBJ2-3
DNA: TGTGCCAGCAGTGCTAGCGGGAGCACAGATACGCAGTATTTT
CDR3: CASSASGSTDTQYF